These 10 T cell receptor beta chains originate from one sample sequenced in a study of blood T cell repertoires in COVID-19. The protocol was immunoSEQ multiplex PCR, while the TCRdb copy is restricted to in-frame clones and leaves out a portion. Of fewer than 200,000 clones in the sample, around 88% are singletons; the top ten hold 3.6%. Sequencing was performed on PBMCs or T cells enriched from blood (not recorded which). The source is a woman in her forties or fifties in a cohort exposed to, infected with or recovered from COVID-19 (not recorded which).

This chain connects TRBV19 to TRBJ1-2; D is unclear. CDR1 and CDR2 (germline): LNHDA, SQIVND (reference sequence). The ends were cut back, 0 bases at V and 2 bases at J, with 16 bases in the middle. The CDR3 extends over 17 amino acids. This chain's CDR3 is CASSIDGGNLLNYGYTF. The CDR3, as DNA: TGTGCCAGTAGTATAGACGGCGGTAATCTCTTAAACTATGGCTACACCTTC.

The gene calls are TRBV2 and TRBJ1-1, with TRBD1 identical over 8 bases. J lost 2 bases, V lost 5 bases, and 7 bases had no gene match. CDR1 and CDR2 (germline): SNHLY, FYNNEI. The CDR3 runs to 15 residues. The CDR3 coding sequence is TGTGCCAGCAGTCGCCCGGGACAGGTAAACACTGAAGCTTTCTTT. Protein sequence: CASSRPGQVNTEAFF.

This sequence joins TRBV9 and TRBJ2-2; D not resolved. Germline values: CDR1 SGDLS, CDR2 YYNGEE. V lost 2 bases and J lost 0, with 5 bases in between. This CDR3 region has 14 residues. Here the CDR3 DNA reads TGTGCCAGCAGCGTTCAGGCGAACACCGGGGAGCTGTTTTTT. Amino acid sequence: CASSVQANTGELFF.

The chain links TRBV28 to TRBJ1-2, with 9 bases that match TRBD1. Trimming removed 6 bases from V and 8 bases from J; junction bases left unmatched: 10. The CDR3 is made up of 14 amino acids. CDR1 is MDHEN and CDR2 is SYDVKM in the germline V gene. CDR3 DNA: TGTGCCAGCAGCACTATGGGACAGGGCGGAGGCTACACCTTC. Translating gives CASSTMGQGGGYTF.

The chain has TRBV5-1 and TRBJ1-2; 7 nucleotides align to TRBD1. Germline V lookup: CDR1 SGHRS, CDR2 YFSETQ. The CDR3 extends over 15 amino acids. J was trimmed by 6 bases and V by 1 base; bases with no gene match: 9. CDR3 nucleotides: TGCGCCAGCAGCTTGCCCTCCGACAGGGAAGATGGCTACACCTTC. This codes for CASSLPSDREDGYTF.

The chain is built from TRBV5-4 and TRBJ2-5; 13 nucleotides match TRBD2. CDR1 and CDR2 (germline): SGHNT, YYREEE (reference sequence). The CDR3 is 15 residues long. The junction had 4 bases not matched to a gene; V was cut back by 4 bases and J by 4 bases. The CDR3 region is CASSTGLAGAETQYF. The CDR3 bases are TGTGCCAGCAGCACAGGACTAGCGGGAGCAGAGACCCAGTACTTC.

The chain links TRBV28 to TRBJ1-5; 7 bases are shared with TRBD1. The CDR3 has 15 amino acids. Germline V CDR1 and CDR2: MDHEN, SYDVKM. The ends lost 1 base at V and 9 bases at J; junction bases unmatched: 9. The CDR3 DNA reads TGTGCCAGCAGTTTATCCAGGGGGGCCCTGGGGCCCCAGCATTTT. This encodes CASSLSRGALGPQHF.

This clone has a handful of counts. The J gene is TRBJ1-1, the V gene TRBV27; TRBD1 aligns across 8 bases. Germline V gene lookup returns CDR1 MNHEY and CDR2 SMNVEV (reference sequence). After removal of 2 bases from V and 4 bases from J, the junction contained 6 bases not matched to a gene. This CDR3 is 15 amino acids long. CDR3 sequence: CASSLMTGEGTEAFF. The CDR3, as DNA: TGTGCCAGCAGTTTAATGACAGGGGAAGGCACTGAAGCTTTCTTT.

V usage is TRBV7-9 and J usage is TRBJ1-4; perhaps TRBD1 as D (5 bases). V was trimmed by 5 bases and J by 8 bases, leaving 12 bases between them. The CDR3 covers 13 residues. Germline V gene lookup returns CDR1 SEHNR and CDR2 FQNEAQ (reference sequence). As DNA, the CDR3 is TGTGCCAGCAGCGCCTATCGGGGGGAAAAACTGTTTTTT. It specifies CASSAYRGEKLFF.

The chain joins TRBV19 to TRBJ1-1, with TRBD1 as a possible D gene (6 bases). CDR3 length: 13 amino acids. Per germline, CDR1 LNHDA and CDR2 SQIVND (reference sequence). The germline V and J ends were trimmed by 3 bases and 5 bases, with 10 bases remaining between them. This CDR3 is CASSIEGGTEAFF. DNA of the CDR3: TGTGCCAGTAGTATTGAAGGGGGAACTGAAGCTTTCTTT.